The present T cell receptor beta chain was sequenced within a study of regulatory T cells in long-lasting Graves disease. Study results and limitations: Newly diagnosed Graves' patients exceeded persistent ones in TCR diversity.

This clonotype appeared a few times. Its antigen is currently unknown. This CDR3 region has 14 residues. J gave up 6 bases and V 4 bases, and 5 bases lay outside the gene matches. CDR1 and CDR2 from the germline V gene are LGHDT and YNNKEL (reference sequence). iRepertoire HTBI primers and Arm-PCR of CDR3 regions built TCR beta libraries. A single record per CDR3 protein comes from TCRdb applying MiXCR to the multiplex PCR reads. The data hold 500,000 or so distinct CDR3 sequences, with about 16% observed a single time. Time point: newly diagnosed GD, antithyroid drugs for less than 3 months. RNA from PBMCs was the source of the TCR library. Patients came from an endocrinology department in Xi'an, China. Blood from the periphery, around 9 milliliters in all, was drawn into EDTA tubes. The same data also contributed to another study, on T cells in Graves' hyperthyroidism and ophthalmopathy.

This TCR was recovered from a woman aged 35 to 59 with Graves disease. The specimen comprised peripheral blood mononuclear cells (PBMCs), sampled at new diagnosis, from a patient treated with antithyroid drugs. The J gene is TRBJ1-1, the V gene TRBV3-1, with TRBD1 matching 10 bases. The CDR3 is CASSPQDRGAEAFF. CDR3 bases: TGTGCCAGCAGCCCACAGGACAGGGGGGCTGAAGCTTTCTTT.